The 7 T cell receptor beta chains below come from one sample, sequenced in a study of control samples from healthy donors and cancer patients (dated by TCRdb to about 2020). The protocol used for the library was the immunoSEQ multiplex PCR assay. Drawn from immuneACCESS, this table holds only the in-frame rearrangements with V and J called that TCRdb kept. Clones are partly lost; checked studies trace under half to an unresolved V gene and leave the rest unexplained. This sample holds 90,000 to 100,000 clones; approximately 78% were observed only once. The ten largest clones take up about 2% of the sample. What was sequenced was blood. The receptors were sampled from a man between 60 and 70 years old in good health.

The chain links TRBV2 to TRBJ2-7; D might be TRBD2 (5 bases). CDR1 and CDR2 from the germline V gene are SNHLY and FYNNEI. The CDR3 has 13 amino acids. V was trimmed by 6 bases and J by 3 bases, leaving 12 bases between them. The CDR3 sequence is CASRERPLYEQYF. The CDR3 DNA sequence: TGTGCCAGCAGGGAGCGGCCCCTCTACGAGCAGTACTTC.

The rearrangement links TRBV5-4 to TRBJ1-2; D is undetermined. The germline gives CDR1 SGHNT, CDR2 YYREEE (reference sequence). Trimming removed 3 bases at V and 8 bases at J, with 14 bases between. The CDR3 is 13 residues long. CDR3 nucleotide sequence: TGTGCCAGCAGCTACACCCTCGAAGGGGGCTACACCTTC. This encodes CASSYTLEGGYTF.

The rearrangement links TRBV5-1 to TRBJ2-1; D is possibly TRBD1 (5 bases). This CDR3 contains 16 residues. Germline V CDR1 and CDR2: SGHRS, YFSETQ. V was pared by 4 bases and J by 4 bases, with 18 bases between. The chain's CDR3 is CASSRGSTVGYNEQFF. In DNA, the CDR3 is TGCGCCAGCAGCCGTGGCTCGACAGTGGGATACAATGAGCAGTTCTTC.

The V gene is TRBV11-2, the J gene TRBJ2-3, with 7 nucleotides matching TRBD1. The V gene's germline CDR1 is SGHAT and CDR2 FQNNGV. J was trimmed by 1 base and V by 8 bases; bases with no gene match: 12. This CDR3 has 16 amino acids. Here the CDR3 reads CASLEGTGVGTDTQYF. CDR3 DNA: TGTGCCAGCCTAGAGGGCACAGGGGTGGGCACAGATACGCAGTATTTT. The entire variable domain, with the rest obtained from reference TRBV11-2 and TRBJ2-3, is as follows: EAGVAQSPRYKIIEKRQSVAFWCNPISGHATLYWYQQILGQGPKLLIQFQNNGVVDDSQLPKDRFSAERLKGVDSTLKIQPAKLEDSAVYLCASLEGTGVGTDTQYFGPGTRLTVL.

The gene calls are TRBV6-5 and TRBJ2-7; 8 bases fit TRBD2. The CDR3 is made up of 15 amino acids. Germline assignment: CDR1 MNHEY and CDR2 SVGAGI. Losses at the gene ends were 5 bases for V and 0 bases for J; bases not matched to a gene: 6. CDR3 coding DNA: TGTGCCAGCAGTAGGACTAGCTCTAGCTCCTACGAGCAGTACTTC. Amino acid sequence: CASSRTSSSSYEQYF.

As DNA, the CDR3 is TGTGCCTGTGGGGAAGGCCGGCCAAGGGGCTACACCTTC. This encodes CACGEGRPRGYTF. This chain links TRBV30 with TRBJ1-2; no reliable D call. Deletions cut 6 bases from V and 8 bases from J, with 19 bases between. This CDR3 spans 13 amino acids. CDR1 is GTSNPN and CDR2 is SVGIG in the germline V gene (reference sequence).

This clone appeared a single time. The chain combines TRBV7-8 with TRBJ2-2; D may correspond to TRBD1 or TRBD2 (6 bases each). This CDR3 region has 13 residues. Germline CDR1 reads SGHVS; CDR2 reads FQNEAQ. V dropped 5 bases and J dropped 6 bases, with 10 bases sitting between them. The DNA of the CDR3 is TGTGCCAGCAGCAACAGGGAGGCCGGGGAGCTGTTTTTT. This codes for CASSNREAGELFF.